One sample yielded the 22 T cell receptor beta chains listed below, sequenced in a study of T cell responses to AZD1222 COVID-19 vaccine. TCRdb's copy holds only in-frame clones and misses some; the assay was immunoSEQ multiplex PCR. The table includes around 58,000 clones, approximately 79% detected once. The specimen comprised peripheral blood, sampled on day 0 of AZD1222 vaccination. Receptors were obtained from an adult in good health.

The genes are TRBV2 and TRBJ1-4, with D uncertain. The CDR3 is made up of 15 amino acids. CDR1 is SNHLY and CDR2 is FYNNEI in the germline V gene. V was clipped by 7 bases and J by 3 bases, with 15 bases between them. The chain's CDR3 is CASTPRGLANEKLFF. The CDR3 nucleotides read TGTGCCAGCACCCCCCGGGGATTAGCTAATGAAAAACTGTTTTTT.

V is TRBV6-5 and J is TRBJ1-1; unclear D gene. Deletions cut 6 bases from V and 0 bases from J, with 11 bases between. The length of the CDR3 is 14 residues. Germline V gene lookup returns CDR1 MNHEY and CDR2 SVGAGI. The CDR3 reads CASRMGSLNTEAFF. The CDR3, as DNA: TGTGCCAGCAGGATGGGGTCGCTGAACACTGAAGCTTTCTTT.

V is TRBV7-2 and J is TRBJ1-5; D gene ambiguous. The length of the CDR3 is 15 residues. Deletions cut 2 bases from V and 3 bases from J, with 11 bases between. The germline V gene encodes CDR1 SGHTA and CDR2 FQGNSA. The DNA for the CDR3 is TGTGCCAGCAGCTTAATGTCAGCACTCAATCAGCCCCAGCATTTT. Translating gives CASSLMSALNQPQHF.

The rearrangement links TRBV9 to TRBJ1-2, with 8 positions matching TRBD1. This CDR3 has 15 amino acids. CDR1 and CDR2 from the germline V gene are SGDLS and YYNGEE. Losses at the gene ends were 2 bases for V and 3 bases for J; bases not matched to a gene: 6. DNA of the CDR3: TGTGCCAGCAGCGTCTCGGACAGGGCAGACTATGGCTACACCTTC. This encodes CASSVSDRADYGYTF. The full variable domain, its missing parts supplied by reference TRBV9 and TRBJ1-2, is DSGVTQTPKHLITATGQRVTLRCSPRSGDLSVYWYQQSLDQGLQFLIQYYNGEERAKGNILERFSAQQFPDLHSELNLSSLELGDSALYFCASSVSDRADYGYTFGSGTRLTVV.

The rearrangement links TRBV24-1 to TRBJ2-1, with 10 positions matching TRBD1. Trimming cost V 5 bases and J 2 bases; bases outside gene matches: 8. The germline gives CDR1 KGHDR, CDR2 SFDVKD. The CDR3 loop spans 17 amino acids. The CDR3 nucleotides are TGTGCCACCAGTGCCATAACCGGGACAGGGGCCTACAATGAGCAGTTCTTC. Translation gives CATSAITGTGAYNEQFF.

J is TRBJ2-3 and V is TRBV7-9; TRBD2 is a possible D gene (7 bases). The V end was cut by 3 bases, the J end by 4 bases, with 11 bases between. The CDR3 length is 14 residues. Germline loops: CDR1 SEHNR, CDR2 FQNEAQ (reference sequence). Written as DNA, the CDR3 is TGTGCCAGCAGCTTTACGGGGGGCTCAGATACGCAGTATTTT. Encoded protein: CASSFTGGSDTQYF. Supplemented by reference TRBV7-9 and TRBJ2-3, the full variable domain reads DTGVSQNPRHKITKRGQNVTFRCDPISEHNRLYWYRQTLGQGPEFLTYFQNEAQLEKSRLLSDRFSAERPKGSFSTLEIQRTEQGDSAMYLCASSFTGGSDTQYFGPGTRLTVL.

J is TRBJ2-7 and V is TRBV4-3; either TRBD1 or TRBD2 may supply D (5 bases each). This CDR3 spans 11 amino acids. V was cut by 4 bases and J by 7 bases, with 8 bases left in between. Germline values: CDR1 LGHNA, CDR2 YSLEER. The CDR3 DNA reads TGCGCCAGCAGCCTTGGGGGAGAGCAGTACTTC. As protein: CASSLGGEQYF.

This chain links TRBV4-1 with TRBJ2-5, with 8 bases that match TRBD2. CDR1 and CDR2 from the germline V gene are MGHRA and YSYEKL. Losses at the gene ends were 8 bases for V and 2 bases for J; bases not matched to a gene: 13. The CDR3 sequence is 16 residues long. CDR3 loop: CASRPGSGSGQETQYF. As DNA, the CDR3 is TGCGCCAGCCGGCCAGGCAGCGGGAGTGGGCAAGAGACCCAGTACTTC.

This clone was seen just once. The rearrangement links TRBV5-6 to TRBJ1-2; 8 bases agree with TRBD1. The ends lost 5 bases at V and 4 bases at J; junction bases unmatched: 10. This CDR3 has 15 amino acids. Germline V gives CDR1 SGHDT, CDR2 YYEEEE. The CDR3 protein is CASRGDRGNGYGYTF. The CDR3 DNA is TGTGCCAGCAGGGGAGACAGGGGAAACGGCTATGGCTACACCTTC.

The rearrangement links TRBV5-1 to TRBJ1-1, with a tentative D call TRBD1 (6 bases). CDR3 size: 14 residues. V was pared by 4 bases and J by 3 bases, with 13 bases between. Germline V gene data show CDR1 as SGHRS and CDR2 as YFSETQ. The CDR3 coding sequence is TGCGCCAGCAGCCCTCAGGGGTTGCACACTGAAGCTTTCTTT. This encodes CASSPQGLHTEAFF.

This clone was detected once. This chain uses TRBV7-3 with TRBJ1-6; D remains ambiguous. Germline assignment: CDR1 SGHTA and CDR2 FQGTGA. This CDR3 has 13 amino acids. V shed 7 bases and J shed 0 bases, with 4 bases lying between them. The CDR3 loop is CASTSSYNSPLHF. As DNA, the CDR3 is TGTGCCAGCACCAGCTCCTATAATTCACCCCTCCACTTT.

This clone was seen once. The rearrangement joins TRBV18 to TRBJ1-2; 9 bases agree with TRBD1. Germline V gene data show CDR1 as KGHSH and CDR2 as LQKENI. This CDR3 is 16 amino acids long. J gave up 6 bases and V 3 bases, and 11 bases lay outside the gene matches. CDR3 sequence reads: CASSPVTGGAPNGYTF. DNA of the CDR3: TGTGCCAGCTCACCGGTCACAGGGGGCGCCCCAAATGGCTACACCTTC.

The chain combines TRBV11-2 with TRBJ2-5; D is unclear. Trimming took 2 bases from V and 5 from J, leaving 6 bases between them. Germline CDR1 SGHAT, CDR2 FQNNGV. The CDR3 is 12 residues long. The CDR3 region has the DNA TGTGCCAGCAGCTTAATTGAGGAGACCCAGTACTTC. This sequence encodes CASSLIEETQYF.

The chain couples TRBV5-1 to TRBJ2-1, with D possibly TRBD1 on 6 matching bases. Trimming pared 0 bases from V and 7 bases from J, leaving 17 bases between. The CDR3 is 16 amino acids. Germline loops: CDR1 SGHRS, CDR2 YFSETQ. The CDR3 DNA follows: TGCGCCAGCAGCTTGGCCCTACAGGGTTTTGGGAATGAGCAGTTCTTC. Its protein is CASSLALQGFGNEQFF.

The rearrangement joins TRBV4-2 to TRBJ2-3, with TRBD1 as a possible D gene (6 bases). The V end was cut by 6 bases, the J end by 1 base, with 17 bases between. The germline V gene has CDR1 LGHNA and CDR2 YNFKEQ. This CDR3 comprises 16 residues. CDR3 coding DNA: TGTGCCAGCAGTAAAATTGTAGGGGGAGGCACAGATACGCAGTATTTT. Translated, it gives CASSKIVGGGTDTQYF.

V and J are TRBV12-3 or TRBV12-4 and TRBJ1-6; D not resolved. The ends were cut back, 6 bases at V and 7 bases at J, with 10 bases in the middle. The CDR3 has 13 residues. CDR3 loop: CASSSSGNSPLHF. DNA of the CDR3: TGTGCCAGCAGCTCGAGCGGGAATTCACCCCTCCACTTT.

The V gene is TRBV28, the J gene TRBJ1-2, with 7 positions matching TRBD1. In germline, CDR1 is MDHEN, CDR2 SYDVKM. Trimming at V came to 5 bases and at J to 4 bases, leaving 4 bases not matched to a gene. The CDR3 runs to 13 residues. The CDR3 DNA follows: TGTGCCAGCAGTCCGCCAGGGGGCTATGGCTACACCTTC. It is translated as CASSPPGGYGYTF.

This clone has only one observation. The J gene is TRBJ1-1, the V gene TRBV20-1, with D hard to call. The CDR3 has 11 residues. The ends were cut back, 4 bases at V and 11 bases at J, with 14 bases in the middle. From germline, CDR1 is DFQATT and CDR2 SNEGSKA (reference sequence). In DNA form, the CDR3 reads TGCAGTGCTAAGTCTCGGGTAACCGCTTTCTTT. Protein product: CSAKSRVTAFF.

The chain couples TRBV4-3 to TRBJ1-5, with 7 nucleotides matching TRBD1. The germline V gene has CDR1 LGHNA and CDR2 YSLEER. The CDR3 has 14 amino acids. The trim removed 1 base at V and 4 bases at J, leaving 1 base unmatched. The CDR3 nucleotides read TGCGCCAGCAGCCAAGGACAGGGTAATCAGCCCCAGCATTTT. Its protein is CASSQGQGNQPQHF.

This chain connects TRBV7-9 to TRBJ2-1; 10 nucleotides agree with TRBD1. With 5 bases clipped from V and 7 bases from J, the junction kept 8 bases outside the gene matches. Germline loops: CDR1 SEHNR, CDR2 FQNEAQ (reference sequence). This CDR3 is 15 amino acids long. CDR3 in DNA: TGTGCCAGCAGCCCGTGGACAGGGGGAAAGAATGAGCAGTTCTTC. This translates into CASSPWTGGKNEQFF.

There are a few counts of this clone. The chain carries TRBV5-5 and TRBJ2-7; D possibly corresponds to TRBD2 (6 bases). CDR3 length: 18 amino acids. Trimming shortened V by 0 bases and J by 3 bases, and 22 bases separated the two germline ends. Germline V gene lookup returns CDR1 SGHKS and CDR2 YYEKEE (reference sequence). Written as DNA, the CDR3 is TGTGCCAGCAGCTTGGCCCCACCCGGAGCGGGCGTAAACTACGAGCAGTACTTC. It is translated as CASSLAPPGAGVNYEQYF.

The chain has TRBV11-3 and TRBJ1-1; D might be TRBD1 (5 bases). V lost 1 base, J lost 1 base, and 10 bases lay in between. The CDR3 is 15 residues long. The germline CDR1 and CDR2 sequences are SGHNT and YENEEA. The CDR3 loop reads CASSLGPGTNTEAFF. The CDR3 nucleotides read TGTGCCAGCAGCTTAGGTCCGGGGACGAACACTGAAGCTTTCTTT. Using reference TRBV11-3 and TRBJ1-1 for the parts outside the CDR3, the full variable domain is EAGVVQSPRYKIIEKKQPVAFWCNPISGHNTLYWYLQNLGQGPELLIRYENEEAVDDSQLPKDRFSAERLKGVDSTLKIQPAELGDSAVYLCASSLGPGTNTEAFFGQGTRLTVV.